This T cell receptor (beta chain) was observed in a study of preoperative IRX-2 immunotherapy in early breast cancer. Germline V lookup: CDR1 SGHRS, CDR2 YFSETQ. The CDR3 length is 14 residues. V gave up 4 bases and J gave up 14 bases; unmatched junction bases: 8. As to treatment: preoperative locoregional IRX-2 cytokine immunotherapy. Preoperative locoregional IRX-2 cytokine immunotherapy was tested in the phase Ib source study. The repertoire was sequenced with immunoSEQ multiplex PCR; TCRdb's copy has only in-frame clones and lacks some. This sample yields about 98,000 clones, of which roughly 89% are seen a single time; roughly 2% belongs to the top ten.

The sequencing here drew on tumor tissue, taken after IRX-2 immunotherapy. The chain joins TRBV5-1 to TRBJ2-1; the match to TRBD2 covers 14 bases. The sequence was obtained from a human donor with breast cancer. CDR3 sequence (DNA): TGCGCCAGCAGCCCGACTAGCGGGAGGGCCGAGGAGTTCTTC. Protein sequence: CASSPTSGRAEEFF.